This section outlines one T cell receptor (beta chain) sequence together with its context. The CDR3 is made up of 18 amino acids. With V trimmed by 2 bases and J by 6 bases, 16 bases remained unmatched. Germline CDR1 and CDR2: MGHRA and YSYEKL. This sample was taken from a study of blood T cell repertoires in COVID-19. For the study at large: Acute and convalescent COVID-19 specimens originated in the United States, Italy and Spain. Sources were T cells, B-cell-depleted T cells, or PBMCs; the material itself was cDNA or gDNA.

As processed by the authors: Nucleated cell number was recorded as an estimate derived from reference gene primer amplification. The table came from immunoSEQ multiplex PCR; TCRdb's copy has only in-frame clones and leaves some out. The D gene and trimming were derived from the DNA, and the V and J assignments and clone size from that table. In the table there are approximately 70,000 clones, roughly 83% of which are singletons. Sequenced material: peripheral blood. The receptor was isolated from a man older than 75 with active or convalescent COVID-19. The J gene is TRBJ1-1, the V gene TRBV4-1; 9 bases line up with TRBD1. The CDR3 spells CASSQQLGQGKWGPEAFF. The CDR3 DNA reads TGCGCCAGCAGCCAACAACTAGGACAGGGGAAGTGGGGCCCTGAAGCTTTCTTT.